The clone carrying this T cell receptor beta chain was observed at least ten times. The antigen remains undetermined. Germline assignment: CDR1 MDHEN and CDR2 SYDVKM. The J segment lost 5 bases and the V segment lost 7 bases, leaving 4 bases of the junction unmatched. The CDR3 is 13 residues long. These patients, aged 18 to 65, had recently diagnosed hyperthyroidism lasting under 2 months. Exclusion followed for patients with uncontrolled infection, other autoimmune disease, pregnancy or lactation. Each diagnosis was grounded in clinical symptoms, serum thyroxine and TRAb, thyroid ultrasound, and orbital computed tomography. Using RNA transcripts as the source, TCR beta CDR3 regions were amplified. The HTBI primer set was used in a first-round RT-PCR of the TCR CDR3. Each CDR3 protein is one row after TCRdb ran MiXCR on the multiplex PCR reads. The sample has about 380,000 distinct CDR3 sequences; about 15% are singletons.

The data were obtained in a study of T cells in Graves' hyperthyroidism and ophthalmopathy. Regarding the study as a whole: The model foresaw ophthalmopathy a median roughly 6 months prior to onset.

Input material: blood. J is TRBJ2-5 and V is TRBV28, with TRBD1 identical over 10 bases. The sequence derives from a woman aged 55 to 70 with Graves' hyperthyroidism. This CDR3 reads CASTPGQGETQYF. The CDR3 DNA reads as TGTGCCAGCACCCCGGGACAGGGGGAGACCCAGTACTTC.